The 26 T cell receptor beta chains reported below all come from one sample, sequenced in a study of CD8+ T cells in alopecia areata. Extraction of RNA preceded its reverse transcription into cDNA, which served as the sequencing template. Libraries were prepared by immunoSEQ multiplex PCR; TCRdb keeps only in-frame clonotypes and omits some of them. The sample yields about 20,000 clones, roughly three fifths seen once. The authors sorted CD4+ cells into CD25+CD127- cells for 5 or 6 patients. The specimen sequenced was CD4+ Tregs sorted from blood. Receptors originate from a human donor with alopecia areata.

The V and J genes are TRBV28 and TRBJ2-6, with D hard to call. Germline assignment: CDR1 MDHEN and CDR2 SYDVKM. V shed 5 bases and J shed 0 bases, with 8 bases lying between them. The length of the CDR3 is 15 residues. CDR3 protein: CASSIAYSGANVLTF. The CDR3 region has the DNA TGTGCCAGCAGTATTGCGTACTCTGGGGCCAACGTCCTGACTTTC.

This clone has a single count. This chain joins TRBV30 and TRBJ1-4, with a possible D match to TRBD1 (6 bases). The CDR3 spans 12 residues. Germline CDR1 GTSNPN, CDR2 SVGIG (reference sequence). The V end lost 8 bases, the J end lost 4 bases, and 11 bases lay between the germline ends. This chain's CDR3 is CANRADNEKLFF. CDR3 in DNA: TGTGCCAACAGGGCGGATAATGAAAAACTGTTTTTT. Full variable domain (missing parts from reference TRBV30 and TRBJ1-4): SQTIHQWPATLVQPVGSPLSLECTVEGTSNPNLYWYRQAAGRGLQLLFYSVGIGQISSEVPQNLSASRPQDRQFILSSKKLLLSDSGFYLCANRADNEKLFFGSGTQLSVL.

CDR3 sequence: CASSLVLGTGLNEQFF. CDR3 DNA: TGTGCCAGCAGTTTAGTCTTGGGGACAGGCCTCAATGAGCAGTTCTTC. The V gene is TRBV28, the J gene TRBJ2-1; 8 bases align to TRBD1. The CDR3 runs to 16 residues. Per the germline V gene, CDR1 is MDHEN and CDR2 is SYDVKM. Germline trimming cut 2 bases from V and 6 bases from J; bases unmatched to any gene: 9.

V is TRBV7-3 and J is TRBJ2-1; maybe TRBD1 (6 bases). CDR1 is SGHTA and CDR2 is FQGTGA in the germline V gene. Trimming removed 1 base from V and 5 bases from J, with 9 bases in between. The CDR3 contains 14 residues. CDR3 protein: CASSLRSGDNEQFF. CDR3 bases: TGTGCCAGCAGCTTAAGGTCAGGGGACAATGAGCAGTTCTTC.

This rearrangement joins TRBV4-1 to TRBJ2-3; 10 bases are shared with TRBD2. CDR1 and CDR2 (germline): MGHRA, YSYEKL. This CDR3 comprises 17 residues. J gave up 4 bases and V 4 bases, and 11 bases lay outside the gene matches. The CDR3 region is CASSPTSGTPGADTQYF. For the CDR3, the DNA is TGCGCCAGCAGCCCAACTAGCGGGACCCCCGGGGCAGATACGCAGTATTTT.

The V and J genes are TRBV6-5 and TRBJ2-3; D not resolved. Germline assignment: CDR1 MNHEY and CDR2 SVGAGI. Trimming removed 8 bases at V and 4 bases at J, with 10 bases between. The CDR3 sequence is 12 residues long. The CDR3 spells CASGLRADTQYF. In DNA form, the CDR3 reads TGTGCCAGCGGTTTAAGGGCAGATACGCAGTATTTT.

This clone has just a few counts. This chain joins TRBV23-1 and TRBJ1-5, with a possible D match to TRBD1 (6 bases). TRBV23-1 is an open reading frame whose function is uncertain. V lost 0 bases to trimming and J lost 5 bases, with 11 bases between them. The CDR3 runs 15 residues. CDR3 protein: CASSQSSPGDQPQHF. The CDR3 DNA sequence: TGCGCCAGCAGTCAATCCTCCCCAGGGGATCAGCCCCAGCATTTT.

The DNA of the CDR3 is TGTGCCAGCAGCTTAGGAGGGCTCGGGGAGCAGTTCTTC. Its translation is CASSLGGLGEQFF. This sequence joins TRBV11-2 and TRBJ2-1; possibly TRBD2 for D (5 bases). Trimming took 1 base from V and 10 from J, leaving 11 bases between them. Germline CDR1 reads SGHAT; CDR2 reads FQNNGV. CDR3 length: 13 residues.

V and J are TRBV5-1 and TRBJ1-4; D uncertain. The germline CDR1 and CDR2 sequences are SGHRS and YFSETQ. CDR3 length: 13 amino acids. V dropped 4 bases and J dropped 4 bases, with 8 bases sitting between them. This CDR3 is CASSPPSNEKLFF. CDR3 sequence (DNA): TGCGCCAGCAGCCCCCCGAGTAATGAAAAACTGTTTTTT.

In this sample, this clone turned up a few times. The genes are TRBV28 and TRBJ2-4; 7 nucleotides agree with TRBD1. After removal of 7 bases from V and 7 bases from J, the junction contained 4 bases not matched to a gene. The CDR3 contains 12 residues. From germline, CDR1 is MDHEN and CDR2 SYDVKM. The CDR3 spells CASTSTGNIQYF. Here the CDR3 DNA reads TGTGCCAGCACCTCGACAGGGAACATTCAGTACTTC.

The chain joins TRBV27 to TRBJ2-7, with unresolved D. The CDR3 has 13 amino acids. The V and J ends lost 2 bases and 0 bases respectively, with 5 bases between them. Germline V gene data show CDR1 as MNHEY and CDR2 as SMNVEV (reference sequence). The CDR3 DNA sequence: TGTGCCAGCAGTTTACGCTTCTCCTACGAGCAGTACTTC. This encodes CASSLRFSYEQYF.

V is TRBV7-2 and J is TRBJ2-5; D is undetermined. The CDR3 totals 14 residues. The germline CDR1 and CDR2 sequences are SGHTA and FQGNSA. V lost 3 bases and J 3 bases, leaving 11 bases between the germline ends. CDR3 protein: CASSFPGLKETQYF. CDR3 in DNA: TGTGCCAGCAGCTTTCCGGGTCTCAAAGAGACCCAGTACTTC.

The table lists this clone with a count of one. The V call is TRBV10-2, the J call TRBJ2-7, with D maybe TRBD1 (5 bases). Per the germline V gene, CDR1 is WSHSY and CDR2 is SAAADI. The CDR3 covers 15 residues. Trimming took off 0 bases at V and 0 bases at J, with 9 bases between the two ends. CDR3 bases: TGCGCCAGCAGTGAGTCAAGACAGAGCTCCTACGAGCAGTACTTC. It is translated as CASSESRQSSYEQYF.

The CDR3 DNA reads TGTGCCATCAGTGAGGACAGCGGTGAGCAGTTCTTC. Translation gives CAISEDSGEQFF. The V gene is TRBV10-3, the J gene TRBJ2-1, with D perhaps TRBD1 or TRBD2 (5 bases each). The CDR3 has 12 amino acids. Trimming took 2 bases from V and 9 from J, leaving 8 bases between them. The germline V gene has CDR1 ENHRY and CDR2 SYGVKD.

The chain couples TRBV6-1 to TRBJ1-1; TRBD1 is a possible D gene (5 bases). The CDR3 has 14 residues. V was shortened by 3 bases and J by 8 bases, with 16 bases between the two germline ends. Germline V gene data show CDR1 as MNHNS and CDR2 as SASEGT. CDR3 bases: TGTGCCAGCAGTGAGTCTTCGGGGCCGCGGGAAGCTTTCTTT. Protein sequence: CASSESSGPREAFF.

This chain connects TRBV7-8 to TRBJ1-2, with D unclear. Germline loops: CDR1 SGHVS, CDR2 FQNEAQ. The CDR3 extends over 12 amino acids. Trimming took off 0 bases at V and 6 bases at J, with 5 bases between the two ends. The CDR3 protein is CASSLAGNGYTF. CDR3 in DNA: TGTGCCAGCAGCTTAGCCGGGAATGGCTACACCTTC.

The chain employs TRBV28 and TRBJ2-3; the D is unclear. The CDR3 length is 14 residues. Germline V gene data show CDR1 as MDHEN and CDR2 as SYDVKM. Trimming stripped 5 bases from V and 5 bases from J, with 14 bases between. DNA for the CDR3: TGTGCCAGCAGTCCCATTGAAAGAAGAGATACGCAGTATTTT. Its protein product is CASSPIERRDTQYF.

V gene TRBV10-1 combines with J gene TRBJ2-1; 7 nucleotides match TRBD1. CDR3 length: 13 residues. Looked up from germline, CDR1 is WNHNN and CDR2 is SYGVQD (reference sequence). Losses at the gene ends were 6 bases for V and 9 bases for J; bases not matched to a gene: 8. CDR3 sequence: CASSRQGGAEQFF. In nucleotides, the CDR3 is TGCGCCAGCAGCCGACAGGGCGGCGCTGAGCAGTTCTTC.

The J gene is TRBJ2-5, the V gene TRBV27; 13 bases are shared with TRBD2. The CDR3 has 15 amino acids. Looked up from germline, CDR1 is MNHEY and CDR2 is SMNVEV (reference sequence). V lost 6 bases and J lost 4; bases outside the gene matches: 5. The CDR3 bases are TGTGCCAGCAGCTATTGGACTAGCGGGAGAGAGACCCAGTACTTC. Translation: CASSYWTSGRETQYF.

The chain recombines TRBV7-9 with TRBJ2-7, with 10 bases that match TRBD2. The ends lost 2 bases at V and 3 bases at J; junction bases unmatched: 1. The CDR3 sequence is 14 residues long. CDR1 and CDR2 (germline): SEHNR, FQNEAQ (reference sequence). CDR3 loop: CASSLSSGGYEQYF. CDR3 nucleotides: TGTGCCAGCAGCTTATCTAGCGGGGGCTACGAGCAGTACTTC. Filled out from reference TRBV7-9 and TRBJ2-7, the complete variable domain reads DTGVSQNPRHKITKRGQNVTFRCDPISEHNRLYWYRQTLGQGPEFLTYFQNEAQLEKSRLLSDRFSAERPKGSFSTLEIQRTEQGDSAMYLCASSLSSGGYEQYFGPGTRLTVT.

The rearrangement uses TRBV14 and TRBJ2-7, with a tentative D call TRBD2 (5 bases). The CDR3 runs 13 residues. The germline gives CDR1 SGHDN, CDR2 FVKESK. The ends were cut back, 3 bases at V and 6 bases at J, with 12 bases in the middle. The CDR3 sequence is CASSQGEGSEQYF. CDR3 bases: TGTGCCAGCAGCCAGGGAGAGGGCTCCGAGCAGTACTTC.

This clone was picked up a small number of times. This chain's CDR3 is CASSLQTLTLGPYTGELFF. The CDR3 coding sequence is TGTGCCAGCAGCTTACAGACCCTAACACTGGGACCTTACACCGGGGAGCTGTTTTTT. The chain joins TRBV14 to TRBJ2-2, with D tentatively TRBD1 or TRBD2 (5 bases each). Germline V gives CDR1 SGHDN, CDR2 FVKESK. Trimming stripped 5 bases from V and 3 bases from J, with 25 bases between. The CDR3 runs to 19 residues.

The CDR3 DNA reads TGTGCCAGCAGCTCGACCCGGAGGGGGGAGCAGTTCTTC. This codes for CASSSTRRGEQFF. The V and J genes are TRBV7-9 and TRBJ2-1; tentatively, D is TRBD1 or TRBD2 (6 bases each). Germline V CDR1 and CDR2: SEHNR, FQNEAQ (reference sequence). CDR3 length equals 13 residues. Trimming cost V 4 bases and J 10 bases, with 14 bases left between them.

This clone occurred a few times. The rearrangement joins TRBV5-1 to TRBJ2-7, with D tentatively TRBD1 (5 bases). The germline gives CDR1 SGHRS, CDR2 YFSETQ. V lost 0 bases and J lost 2, with 12 bases in between. The CDR3 loop spans 15 amino acids. CDR3 coding DNA: TGCGCCAGCAGCTTGGATCAGGGCACGACCTACGAGCAGTACTTC. Translated, it gives CASSLDQGTTYEQYF.

This clone was observed a single time. The chain combines TRBV4-1 with TRBJ2-3; unclear D gene. V lost 3 bases to trimming and J lost 0 bases, with 10 bases between them. In germline, CDR1 is MGHRA, CDR2 YSYEKL. This CDR3 has 15 amino acids. The CDR3, as DNA: TGCGCCAGCAGCCAGACGGCCGGTAGCACAGATACGCAGTATTTT. Protein sequence: CASSQTAGSTDTQYF.

The V and J genes are TRBV18 and TRBJ2-1; 12 bases match TRBD2. The CDR3 runs to 18 residues. The germline CDR1 and CDR2 sequences are KGHSH and LQKENI. V was pared by 4 bases and J by 6 bases, with 13 bases of the junction left unmatched. CDR3 protein: CASSRQGGRTSGVNEQFF. The CDR3 bases are TGTGCCAGCTCACGACAGGGAGGGAGGACTAGCGGGGTCAATGAGCAGTTCTTC.